The 26 T cell receptor beta chains in this list originate from one sample, sequenced in a study of blood T cell repertoires in COVID-19. This table comes from immunoSEQ multiplex PCR, and its TCRdb copy is limited to in-frame clones, with some not included. The data show some 150,000 clones, about 87% seen once. Sequencing was carried out using peripheral blood. Receptors originate from a human donor in a cohort sampled during active COVID-19.

The chain joins TRBV11-3 to TRBJ2-2, with 11 bases fitting TRBD1. V was clipped by 5 bases and J by 3 bases; unmatched bases: 2. Germline V gene sequence: CDR1 SGHNT, CDR2 YENEEA. The CDR3 spans 15 residues. The CDR3 protein is CASSPGQGDTGELFF. In DNA, the CDR3 is TGTGCCAGCAGCCCGGGACAGGGGGACACCGGGGAGCTGTTTTTT.

This clone has just a few counts. The chain uses TRBV5-1 and TRBJ1-2; 8 bases are shared with TRBD1. Germline values: CDR1 SGHRS, CDR2 YFSETQ. V shed 2 bases and J 0 bases; nucleotides not matched to a gene: 9. The CDR3 runs to 17 residues. CDR3 loop: CASSLQTGASANYGYTF. CDR3 bases: TGCGCCAGCAGCTTACAGACAGGGGCCTCCGCTAACTATGGCTACACCTTC.

This clone is categorized as medium-sized (0.01 to 0.1%). The J gene is TRBJ1-4, the V gene TRBV6-1; TRBD1 matches 9 bases. V shed 1 base and J 8 bases; nucleotides not matched to a gene: 8. From germline, CDR1 is MNHNS and CDR2 SASEGT. CDR3 size: 16 residues. CDR3 sequence (DNA): TGTGCCAGCAGTGAAGAGGGGGGACAGGGTGGCGAAAAACTGTTTTTT. Translated: CASSEEGGQGGEKLFF.

This clone was found a few times. The chain recombines TRBV19 with TRBJ1-6; D unclear. This CDR3 is built from 15 residues. V was trimmed by 7 bases and J by 7 bases, leaving 17 bases between them. Germline CDR1 reads LNHDA; CDR2 reads SQIVND (reference sequence). CDR3 residues: CASTPYFGGNSPLHF. The DNA of the CDR3 is TGTGCCAGTACCCCCTACTTCGGAGGGAATTCACCCCTCCACTTT.

The V gene is TRBV5-6, the J gene TRBJ1-1, with TRBD1 matching over 7 bases. The CDR3 totals 17 residues. Germline CDR1 reads SGHDT; CDR2 reads YYEEEE. The junction had 12 bases not matched to a gene; V was cut back by 4 bases and J by 0 bases. This CDR3 reads CASSLRRTGAMNTEAFF. CDR3 nucleotides: TGTGCCAGCAGCCTACGTCGGACAGGAGCCATGAACACTGAAGCTTTCTTT.

This chain connects TRBV7-2 to TRBJ1-1; 8 nucleotides agree with TRBD1. This CDR3 has 17 residues. Trimming cost V 3 bases and J 2 bases; bases outside gene matches: 11. From germline, CDR1 is SGHTA and CDR2 FQGNSA. CDR3 loop: CASSFGDRNLYNTEAFF. CDR3 sequence (DNA): TGTGCCAGCAGCTTTGGGGACAGGAACTTATATAACACTGAAGCTTTCTTT.

The chain links TRBV6-2 or TRBV6-3 to TRBJ1-1; TRBD1 matches 7 bases. V lost 5 bases and J lost 3; bases outside the gene matches: 9. There are 15 residues in the CDR3. Germline V gene lookup returns CDR1 MNHEY and CDR2 SVGEGT. CDR3 DNA sequence: TGTGCCAGCAGTACGGGCAGGGGGTTCGACACTGAAGCTTTCTTT. Residues: CASSTGRGFDTEAFF.

The chain is built from TRBV11-3 and TRBJ2-5; 16 bases map to TRBD2. The junction had 3 bases not matched to a gene; V was cut back by 5 bases and J by 3 bases. Germline CDR1 SGHNT, CDR2 YENEEA. This CDR3 comprises 16 residues. The CDR3 DNA follows: TGTGCCAGCAGCCACGGGACTAGCGGGAGGGAAGAGACCCAGTACTTC. Protein: CASSHGTSGREETQYF.

This chain joins TRBV29-1 and TRBJ1-1; D may be TRBD1 (5 bases). The germline V gene has CDR1 SQVTM and CDR2 ANQGSEA. Deletions cut 5 bases from V and 0 bases from J, with 10 bases between. CDR3 length: 13 residues. The CDR3 region has the DNA TGCAGCGTTTGTCAGGGATTGAACACTGAAGCTTTCTTT. Its protein is CSVCQGLNTEAFF.

The chain combines TRBV19 with TRBJ1-3, with TRBD1 matching 9 bases. V shed 4 bases, J shed 8 bases, and the junction held 27 bases outside the gene matches. CDR1 and CDR2 (germline): LNHDA, SQIVND (reference sequence). This CDR3 region has 21 residues. The DNA of the CDR3 is TGTGCCAGTAGTACCCGTTACACCCCAACAGGGGGCCTTAATAATGGGGACACCATATATTTT. Protein product: CASSTRYTPTGGLNNGDTIYF.

In its sample, this clone was seen a few times. The CDR3 is CASSPGQGAQPQHF. The CDR3 DNA sequence: TGTGCCAGCAGTCCAGGACAGGGCGCTCAGCCCCAGCATTTT. The V gene is TRBV27, the J gene TRBJ1-5; 8 nucleotides line up with TRBD1. This CDR3 region has 14 residues. V dropped 5 bases and J dropped 6; count of bases not matched to a gene: 6. Germline CDR1 reads MNHEY; CDR2 reads SMNVEV (reference sequence).

The chain couples TRBV6-6 to TRBJ2-3; 11 bases line up with TRBD2. This CDR3 is built from 16 residues. The V gene end was trimmed by 6 bases and the J gene end by 6 bases; junction bases not matched to a gene: 11. Germline-derived CDR1 and CDR2 are MNHNY and SVGAGI (reference sequence). DNA for the CDR3: TGTGCCAGCAGGGGAGTAGCGGGAGGGACCGCGGATACGCAGTATTTT. This codes for CASRGVAGGTADTQYF.

V is TRBV19 and J is TRBJ2-7; TRBD2 is a possible D gene (5 bases). The CDR3 covers 14 residues. Germline lookup yields CDR1 LNHDA and CDR2 SQIVND (reference sequence). V was trimmed by 10 bases and J by 5 bases, leaving 21 bases between them. The CDR3 region has the DNA TGTGCCACCGCCCGGGCCCCAGAGAGGGACGAGCAGTACTTC. Amino acids: CATARAPERDEQYF.

This chain uses TRBV7-2 with TRBJ1-4; D is unresolved. Germline V gene sequence: CDR1 SGHTA, CDR2 FQGNSA. V was trimmed by 2 bases and J by 5 bases, leaving 9 bases between them. The CDR3 runs to 14 residues. The CDR3 region is CASSLPEVNEKLFF. CDR3 coding DNA: TGTGCCAGCAGCTTACCAGAGGTCAATGAAAAACTGTTTTTT.

The chain joins TRBV24-1 to TRBJ2-3; 14 bases line up with TRBD2. The CDR3 is 15 residues long. The V segment lost 7 bases and the J segment 5 bases; nucleotides outside the gene matches: 4. Germline CDR1 and CDR2: KGHDR and SFDVKD. CDR3 residues: CATRSTSGRGDTQYF. CDR3 nucleotides: TGTGCCACCAGATCGACTAGCGGGAGGGGAGATACGCAGTATTTT.

V and J are TRBV3-1 (or the pseudogene TRBV3-2) and TRBJ2-7; D ambiguous. The V gene lost 1 base and the J gene lost 7 bases, with 14 bases spanning the gap. The germline gives CDR1 LGHDT, CDR2 YNNKEL (reference sequence). The CDR3 runs to 14 residues. This CDR3 is CASSQASMPREQYF. The CDR3 DNA sequence: TGTGCCAGCAGCCAAGCCTCAATGCCACGGGAGCAGTACTTC.

The chain couples TRBV18 to TRBJ2-5; the match to TRBD1 covers 7 bases. After removal of 4 bases from V and 4 bases from J, the junction contained 6 bases not matched to a gene. In germline, CDR1 is KGHSH, CDR2 LQKENI. The CDR3 has 14 amino acids. The CDR3 DNA sequence: TGTGCCAGCTCACATGACAGGGATGGAGAGACCCAGTACTTC. It yields the protein CASSHDRDGETQYF. Full variable domain (remainder filled in from reference TRBV18 and TRBJ2-5): NAGVMQNPRHLVRRRGQEARLRCSPMKGHSHVYWYRQLPEEGLKFMVYLQKENIIDESGMPKERFSAEFPKEGPSILRIQQVVRGDSAAYFCASSHDRDGETQYFGPGTRLLVL.

This clone turned up a few times. The chain links TRBV19 to TRBJ1-5; no firm D call. V dropped 2 bases and J dropped 6 bases, with 8 bases sitting between them. The CDR3 spans 13 residues. Germline CDR1 is LNHDA and CDR2 is SQIVND (reference sequence). The chain's CDR3 is CASSISERQPQHF. The DNA of the CDR3 is TGTGCCAGTAGTATAAGCGAGCGTCAGCCCCAGCATTTT. Supplemented by reference TRBV19 and TRBJ1-5, the full variable domain reads DGGITQSPKYLFRKEGQNVTLSCEQNLNHDAMYWYRQDPGQGLRLIYYSQIVNDFQKGDIAEGYSVSREKKESFPLTVTSAQKNPTAFYLCASSISERQPQHFGDGTRLSIL.

This chain joins TRBV7-6 and TRBJ1-2; the match to TRBD1 covers 9 bases. CDR1 and CDR2 (germline): SGHVS, FNYEAQ. The V and J ends lost 5 bases and 13 bases, in that order; junction bases with no gene match: 5. This CDR3 region has 11 residues. This CDR3 is CASSTGQGCTF. The DNA for the CDR3 is TGTGCCAGCAGCACCGGACAGGGGTGCACCTTC. The full variable domain, completed using reference TRBV7-6 and TRBJ1-2, is GAGVSQSPRYKVTKRGQDVALRCDPISGHVSLYWYRQALGQGPEFLTYFNYEAQQDKSGLPNDRFSAERPEGSISTLTIQRTEQRDSAMYRCASSTGQGCTFGSGTRLTVV.

The chain carries TRBV5-1 and TRBJ1-1, with a possible D match to TRBD1 (6 bases). The CDR3 has 14 amino acids. Germline V gene data show CDR1 as SGHRS and CDR2 as YFSETQ. V was cut by 4 bases and J by 1 base, with 11 bases left in between. The CDR3 DNA reads TGCGCCAGCAGCACCAGGGGCGCGAACACTGAAGCTTTCTTT. This encodes CASSTRGANTEAFF.

J is TRBJ2-5 and V is TRBV27, with D perhaps matching TRBD2 (7 bases). This CDR3 has 14 residues. V was clipped by 3 bases and J by 4 bases, with 12 bases between them. CDR1 is MNHEY and CDR2 is SMNVEV in the germline V gene (reference sequence). CDR3: CASSFGGPGETQYF. The CDR3 region has the DNA TGTGCCAGCAGTTTCGGGGGGCCAGGAGAGACCCAGTACTTC.

This chain uses TRBV5-4 with TRBJ2-2; 9 nucleotides agree with TRBD1. V shed 4 bases and J 4 bases; nucleotides not matched to a gene: 5. The CDR3 runs 15 residues. Per germline, CDR1 SGHNT and CDR2 YYREEE (reference sequence). CDR3 coding DNA: TGTGCCAGCAGCCTCCGGGACAGGGTCACCGGGGAGCTGTTTTTT. This gives the protein CASSLRDRVTGELFF. Full variable domain (remainder filled in from reference TRBV5-4 and TRBJ2-2): ETGVTQSPTHLIKTRGQQVTLRCSSQSGHNTVSWYQQALGQGPQFIFQYYREEENGRGNFPPRFSGLQFPNYSSELNVNALELDDSALYLCASSLRDRVTGELFFGEGSRLTVL.

This clone appeared once. The V and J genes are TRBV24-1 and TRBJ2-1; TRBD2 aligns across 8 bases. The CDR3 runs to 13 residues. Germline loops: CDR1 KGHDR, CDR2 SFDVKD. V lost 11 bases, J lost 1 base, and 3 bases stayed unmatched. The CDR3 loop reads CAIGGASYNEQFF. The CDR3 DNA reads TGTGCCATCGGGGGGGCTTCCTACAATGAGCAGTTCTTC.

The chain carries TRBV6-2 or TRBV6-3 and TRBJ2-1; 8 bases are a match to TRBD2. CDR1 and CDR2 from the germline V gene are MNHEY and SVGEGT. V trimming: 2 bases; J trimming: 7 bases; junction bases outside the gene matches: 13. This CDR3 has 17 residues. The DNA of the CDR3 is TGTGCCAGCAGTTACGTTGTCGGGGGGGGAGCGAGGAATGAGCAGTTCTTC. This translates into CASSYVVGGGARNEQFF.

V and J are TRBV4-2 and TRBJ2-5, with 9 bases aligning to TRBD2. This CDR3 is 16 amino acids long. The V and J ends lost 1 base and 7 bases, in that order; junction bases with no gene match: 10. Looked up from germline, CDR1 is LGHNA and CDR2 is YNFKEQ. CDR3 in DNA: TGTGCCAGCAGCCAAGGGGGCGGGGGGGCCGTCGGGACCCAGTACTTC. Its protein is CASSQGGGGAVGTQYF.

A note on this clone: Additional DNA sequences in this sample encode the identical CDR3. The chain employs TRBV6-2 or TRBV6-3 and TRBJ2-5, with TRBD2 matching 10 bases. V lost 8 bases, J lost 5 bases, and 8 bases stayed unmatched. The length of the CDR3 is 14 residues. Germline-derived CDR1 and CDR2 are MNHEY and SVGEGT. The CDR3 region has the DNA TGTGCCAGCCGCCCTAGCGGGAGTGGGGAGACCCAGTACTTC. It codes for CASRPSGSGETQYF.